A single T cell receptor beta chain is shown here with its context. Its antigen is unknown. No clone much larger than this one lies a single base away; base qualities are absent. Peripheral blood CD8+ and CD4+ T cells from healthy donors, Susac syndrome patients and multiple sclerosis patients were profiled using high-throughput TCR beta sequencing. The multiple sclerosis controls were treatment-naive patients whose relapsing-remitting disease, either stable or active, fulfilled the revised McDonald criteria. Bulk CD8+ and CD4+ T cells were purified magnetically by negative isolation, whereas CD8+ TEMRA cells were enriched by FACS. Blood was drawn into EDTA tubes, processed within 24 hours, and PBMCs were isolated by density gradient centrifugation. PBMCs destined for TCR sequencing were cryopreserved in liquid nitrogen and later thawed in a 37 °C water bath. Purity of sorted or isolated CD4+, CD8+ and CD8+ TEMRA cells was at least 90%.

The data were taken from a study of CD8 T cells in Susac syndrome (dated by TCRdb to between 2018 and 2020). As for the study more broadly: The study used repertoire sequencing to test whether antigen drove CD8+ T cell activation and differentiation in Susac syndrome.

RNA was extracted with the RNeasy kit and roughly 0.45 to 1 ug was reverse transcribed using random hexamers. The immunoSEQ multiplex PCR assay, covering 54 Vbeta and 13 Jbeta segments, was used to amplify TCR beta CDR3 regions. PCR amplification bias was corrected by using a synthetic template baseline for primer optimization and computational correction. Under the source paper's analysis protocol: Only productive sequences were kept, with reads annotated to V, D and J genes according to IMGT and analyzed in immunoSEQ Analyzer. To calculate clonality, Shannon entropy was normalized by log2 of the number of productive unique sequences and then subtracted from one. Public and private clones were assessed among the 100 most prevalent clones of each patient and control. Clones were defined as Susac-specific when absent from the healthy and MS cohorts, from 1052 published viral clones and from other ImmuneACCESS disease sequences. The public reads were reprocessed in TCRdb via fastp at Q25 and MiXCR, keeping in-frame beta chains. Rows merge per CDR3 protein into single entries with the most common DNA and genes. The V and J calls reflect TCRdb's pipeline rather than the authors' work. This sample has roughly 200,000 distinct CDR3 sequences in its table, and approximately 94% of those were observed once. The top ten clones comprise about 0.093% of the sample.

The V end loses 5 bases and the J end loses 4 bases, and a stretch of 15 bases separates them. Based on the germline V gene (reference sequence), the CDR1 and CDR2 sequences are GTSNPN and SVGIG. The CDR3 holds 13 amino acids from the cysteine to the phenylalanine. The sequence is cut down to CDR3 DNA, 39 bases in frame from base 1. Overall study outcomes, separate from this receptor: The number of individuals in the TCR sequencing and HLA analysis was recognized as being relatively small.

Sequencing input: CD4+ T cells from PBMCs. This receptor was identified in a human donor with multiple sclerosis. Recombination joined TRBV30 with TRBJ2-7; TRBD1 could be the D gene, as 6 bases match. The DNA sequence is given as TGTGCCTGGTCAGGGGCGACAAATTACGAGCAGTACTTC. Its amino acids are CAWSGATNYEQYF. Supplemented by the reference TRBV30 and TRBJ2-7 proteins around the CDR3, the complete variable domain is SQTIHQWPATLVQPVGSPLSLECTVEGTSNPNLYWYRQAAGRGLQLLFYSVGIGQISSEVPQNLSASRPQDRQFILSSKKLLLSDSGFYLCAWSGATNYEQYFGPGTRLTVT.